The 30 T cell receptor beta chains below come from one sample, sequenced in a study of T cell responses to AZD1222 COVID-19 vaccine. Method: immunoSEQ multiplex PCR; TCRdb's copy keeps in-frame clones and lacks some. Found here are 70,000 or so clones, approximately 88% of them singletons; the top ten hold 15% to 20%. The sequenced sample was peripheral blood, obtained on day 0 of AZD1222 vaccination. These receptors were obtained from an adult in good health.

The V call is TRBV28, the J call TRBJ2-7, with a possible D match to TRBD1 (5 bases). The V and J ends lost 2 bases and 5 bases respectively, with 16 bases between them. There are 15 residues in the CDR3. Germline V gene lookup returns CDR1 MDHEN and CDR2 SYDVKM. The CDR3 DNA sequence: TGTGCCAGCAGTTTAGGTCGGTCTGCCAGGGACGAGCAGTACTTC. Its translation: CASSLGRSARDEQYF.

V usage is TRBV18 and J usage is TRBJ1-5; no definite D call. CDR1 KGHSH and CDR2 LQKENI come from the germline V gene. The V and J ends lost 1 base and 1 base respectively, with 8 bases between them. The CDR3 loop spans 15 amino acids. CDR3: CASSPQGQSNQPQHF. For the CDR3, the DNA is TGTGCCAGCTCACCACAGGGTCAAAGCAATCAGCCCCAGCATTTT.

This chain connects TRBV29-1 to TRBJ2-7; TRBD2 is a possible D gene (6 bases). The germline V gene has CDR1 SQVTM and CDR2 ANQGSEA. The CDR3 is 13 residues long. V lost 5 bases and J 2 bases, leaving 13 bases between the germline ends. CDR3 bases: TGCAGCGTTAGGTTCGGGAGCACCTACGAGCAGTACTTC. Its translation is CSVRFGSTYEQYF.

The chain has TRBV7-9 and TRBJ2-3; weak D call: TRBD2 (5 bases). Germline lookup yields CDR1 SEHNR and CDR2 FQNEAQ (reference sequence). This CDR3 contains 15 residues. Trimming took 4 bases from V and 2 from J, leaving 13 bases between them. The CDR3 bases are TGTGCCAGCAGCTCCAGGCTGGAGGCCACAGATACGCAGTATTTT. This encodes CASSSRLEATDTQYF.

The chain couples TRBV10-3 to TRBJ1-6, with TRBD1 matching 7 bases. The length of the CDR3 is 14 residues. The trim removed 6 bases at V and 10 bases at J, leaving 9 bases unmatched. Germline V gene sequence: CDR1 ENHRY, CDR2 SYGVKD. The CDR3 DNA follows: TGTGCCATCAGCTCCAGACAGGGCTCGTCACCCCTCCACTTT. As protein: CAISSRQGSSPLHF.

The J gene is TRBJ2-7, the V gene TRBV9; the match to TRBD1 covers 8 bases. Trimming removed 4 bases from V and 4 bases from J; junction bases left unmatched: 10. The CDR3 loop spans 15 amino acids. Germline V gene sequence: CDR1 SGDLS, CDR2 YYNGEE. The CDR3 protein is CASSPRATGGYEQYF. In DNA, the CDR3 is TGTGCCAGCAGCCCTCGAGCCACAGGGGGGTACGAGCAGTACTTC.

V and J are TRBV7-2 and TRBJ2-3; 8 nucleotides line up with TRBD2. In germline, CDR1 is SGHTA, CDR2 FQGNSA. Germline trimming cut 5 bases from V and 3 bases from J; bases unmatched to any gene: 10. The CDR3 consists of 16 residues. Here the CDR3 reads CASSPPGGGLTDTQYF. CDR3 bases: TGTGCCAGCAGCCCACCGGGCGGGGGGTTGACAGATACGCAGTATTTT. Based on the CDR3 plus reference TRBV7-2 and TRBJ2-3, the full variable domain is GAGVSQSPSNKVTEKGKDVELRCDPISGHTALYWYRQSLGQGLEFLIYFQGNSAPDKSGLPSDRFSAERTGGSVSTLTIQRTQQEDSAVYLCASSPPGGGLTDTQYFGPGTRLTVL.

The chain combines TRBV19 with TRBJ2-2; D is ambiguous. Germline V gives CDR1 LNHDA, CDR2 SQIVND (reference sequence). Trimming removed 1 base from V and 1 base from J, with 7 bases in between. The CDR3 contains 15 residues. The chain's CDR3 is CASSIARMNTGELFF. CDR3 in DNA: TGTGCCAGTAGTATAGCACGGATGAACACCGGGGAGCTGTTTTTT.

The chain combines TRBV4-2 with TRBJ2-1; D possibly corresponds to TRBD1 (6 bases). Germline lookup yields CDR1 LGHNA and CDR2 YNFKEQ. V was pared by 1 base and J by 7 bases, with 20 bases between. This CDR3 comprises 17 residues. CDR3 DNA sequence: TGTGCCAGCAGCCAAGGAGTACCTAGGGACAATACGAATGAGCAGTTCTTC. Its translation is CASSQGVPRDNTNEQFF.

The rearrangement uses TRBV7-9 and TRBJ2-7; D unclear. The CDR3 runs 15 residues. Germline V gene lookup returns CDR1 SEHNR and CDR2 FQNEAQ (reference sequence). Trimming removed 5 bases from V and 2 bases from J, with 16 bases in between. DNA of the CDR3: TGTGCCAGCAGCCCCGGAGACGTTACAACCTACGAGCAGTACTTC. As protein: CASSPGDVTTYEQYF.

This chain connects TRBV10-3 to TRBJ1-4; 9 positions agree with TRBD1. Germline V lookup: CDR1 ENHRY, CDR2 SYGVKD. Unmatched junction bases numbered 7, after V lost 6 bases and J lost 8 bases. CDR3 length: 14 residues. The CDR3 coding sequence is TGTGCCATCAGACCACAGGGGGCAGGAGAAAAACTGTTTTTT. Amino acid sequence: CAIRPQGAGEKLFF.

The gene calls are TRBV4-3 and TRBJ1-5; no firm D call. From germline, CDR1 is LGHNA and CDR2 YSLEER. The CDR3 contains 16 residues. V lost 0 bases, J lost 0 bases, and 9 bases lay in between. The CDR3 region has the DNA TGCGCCAGCAGCCAAGATTTAGGGAATAGCAATCAGCCCCAGCATTTT. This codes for CASSQDLGNSNQPQHF.

The CDR3 bases are TGCGCCAGCAGCCCCACCCCAAACACTGAAGCTTTCTTT. This sequence encodes CASSPTPNTEAFF. The V gene is TRBV5-1, the J gene TRBJ1-1; D gene uncertain. The CDR3 extends over 13 amino acids. V lost 4 bases, J lost 2 bases, and 9 bases lay in between. Germline values: CDR1 SGHRS, CDR2 YFSETQ. Looking up the rest from reference TRBV5-1 and TRBJ1-1 gives the full variable domain: KAGVTQTPRYLIKTRGQQVTLSCSPISGHRSVSWYQQTPGQGLQFLFEYFSETQRNKGNFPGRFSGRQFSNSRSEMNVSTLELGDSALYLCASSPTPNTEAFFGQGTRLTVV.

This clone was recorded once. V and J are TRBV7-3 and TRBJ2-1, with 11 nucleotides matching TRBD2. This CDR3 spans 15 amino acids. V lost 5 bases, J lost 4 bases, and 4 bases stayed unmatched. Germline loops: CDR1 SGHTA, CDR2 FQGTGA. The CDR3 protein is CASSLAGGFYNEQFF. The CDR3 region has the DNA TGTGCCAGCAGCCTAGCGGGAGGTTTTTACAATGAGCAGTTCTTC.

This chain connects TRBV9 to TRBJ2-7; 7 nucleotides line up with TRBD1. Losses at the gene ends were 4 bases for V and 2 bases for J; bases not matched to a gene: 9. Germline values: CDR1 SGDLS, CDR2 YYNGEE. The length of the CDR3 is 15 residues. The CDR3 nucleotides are TGTGCCAGCAGCCCTCTGGGACAGACCACCTACGAGCAGTACTTC. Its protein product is CASSPLGQTTYEQYF.

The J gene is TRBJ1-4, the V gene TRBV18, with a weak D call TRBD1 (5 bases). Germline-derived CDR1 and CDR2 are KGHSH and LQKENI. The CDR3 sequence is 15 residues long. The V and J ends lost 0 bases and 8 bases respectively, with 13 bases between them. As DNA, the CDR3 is TGTGCCAGCTCACCACCGAGCCAGTGGGGGGAAAAACTGTTTTTT. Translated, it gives CASSPPSQWGEKLFF.

CDR3 nucleotide sequence: TGTGCCAGCAGCATCAGGGCAGGGGTTACGTACGAGCAGTACTTC. Residues: CASSIRAGVTYEQYF. The chain couples TRBV5-4 to TRBJ2-7; D possibly corresponds to TRBD1 (6 bases). The ends were cut back, 4 bases at V and 4 bases at J, with 18 bases in the middle. This CDR3 spans 15 amino acids. Germline V CDR1 and CDR2: SGHNT, YYREEE (reference sequence). Full variable domain (remainder filled in from reference TRBV5-4 and TRBJ2-7): ETGVTQSPTHLIKTRGQQVTLRCSSQSGHNTVSWYQQALGQGPQFIFQYYREEENGRGNFPPRFSGLQFPNYSSELNVNALELDDSALYLCASSIRAGVTYEQYFGPGTRLTVT.

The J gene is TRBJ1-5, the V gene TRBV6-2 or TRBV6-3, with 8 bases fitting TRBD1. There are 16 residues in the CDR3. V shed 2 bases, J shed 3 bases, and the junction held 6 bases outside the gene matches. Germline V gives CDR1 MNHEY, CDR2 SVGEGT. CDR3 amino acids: CASSYRGQALNQPQHF. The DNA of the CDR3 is TGTGCCAGCAGTTACAGGGGACAGGCCCTCAATCAGCCCCAGCATTTT.

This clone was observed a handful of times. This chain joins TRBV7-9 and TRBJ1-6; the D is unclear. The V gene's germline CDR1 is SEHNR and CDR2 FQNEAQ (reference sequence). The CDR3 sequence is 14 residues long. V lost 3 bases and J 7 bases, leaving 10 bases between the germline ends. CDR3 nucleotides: TGTGCCAGCAGCTTGAGGGAGGGAAATTCACCCCTCCACTTT. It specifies CASSLREGNSPLHF.

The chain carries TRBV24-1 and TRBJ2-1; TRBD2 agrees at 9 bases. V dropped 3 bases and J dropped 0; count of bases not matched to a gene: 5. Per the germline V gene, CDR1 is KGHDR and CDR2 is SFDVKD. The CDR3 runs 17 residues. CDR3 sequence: CATSDTIAGASYNEQFF. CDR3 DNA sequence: TGTGCCACCAGTGATACAATAGCGGGAGCCTCCTACAATGAGCAGTTCTTC.

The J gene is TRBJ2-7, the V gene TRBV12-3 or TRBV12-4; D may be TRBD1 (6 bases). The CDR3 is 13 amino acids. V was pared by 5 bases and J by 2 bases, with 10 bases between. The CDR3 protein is CASSLGQTYEQYF. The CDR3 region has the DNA TGTGCCAGCAGTCTTGGACAGACCTACGAGCAGTACTTC.

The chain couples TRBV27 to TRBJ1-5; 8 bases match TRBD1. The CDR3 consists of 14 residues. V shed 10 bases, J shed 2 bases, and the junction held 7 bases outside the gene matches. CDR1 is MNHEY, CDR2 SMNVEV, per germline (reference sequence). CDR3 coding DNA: TGTGCCACCCAAAGGGGACAGGGCAATCAGCCCCAGCATTTT. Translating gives CATQRGQGNQPQHF.

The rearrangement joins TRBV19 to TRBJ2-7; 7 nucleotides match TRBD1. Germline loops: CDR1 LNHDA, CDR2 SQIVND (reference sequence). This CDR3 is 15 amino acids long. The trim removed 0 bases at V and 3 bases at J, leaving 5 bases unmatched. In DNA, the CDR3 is TGTGCCAGTAGTATAGATCTCGGGACAGTCTACGAGCAGTACTTC. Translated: CASSIDLGTVYEQYF.

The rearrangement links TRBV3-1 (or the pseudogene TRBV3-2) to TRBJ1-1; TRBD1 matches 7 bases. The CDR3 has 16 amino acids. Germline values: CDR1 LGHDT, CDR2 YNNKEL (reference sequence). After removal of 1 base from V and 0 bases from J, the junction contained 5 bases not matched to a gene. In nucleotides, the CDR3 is TGTGCCAGCAGCCAAGGCCTCGGGACAGTGAACACTGAAGCTTTCTTT. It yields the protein CASSQGLGTVNTEAFF.

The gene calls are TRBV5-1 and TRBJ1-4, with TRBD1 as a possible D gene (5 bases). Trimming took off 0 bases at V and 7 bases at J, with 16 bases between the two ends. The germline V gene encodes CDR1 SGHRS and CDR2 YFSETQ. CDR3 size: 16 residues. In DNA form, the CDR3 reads TGCGCCAGCAGCTTGGCCAGCAGGGAATGGGGTGAAAAACTGTTTTTT. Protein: CASSLASREWGEKLFF.

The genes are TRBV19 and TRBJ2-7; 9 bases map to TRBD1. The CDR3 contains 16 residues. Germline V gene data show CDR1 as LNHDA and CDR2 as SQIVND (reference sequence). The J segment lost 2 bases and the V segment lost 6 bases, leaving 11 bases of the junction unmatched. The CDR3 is CASRPSPGTGTYEQYF. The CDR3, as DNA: TGTGCCAGTAGACCTTCCCCCGGGACAGGGACCTACGAGCAGTACTTC.

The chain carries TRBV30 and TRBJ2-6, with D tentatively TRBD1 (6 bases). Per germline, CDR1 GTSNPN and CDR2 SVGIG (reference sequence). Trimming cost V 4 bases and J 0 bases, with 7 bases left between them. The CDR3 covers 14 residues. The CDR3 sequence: CAWKGGSGANVLTF. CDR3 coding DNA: TGTGCCTGGAAAGGGGGCTCTGGGGCCAACGTCCTGACTTTC.

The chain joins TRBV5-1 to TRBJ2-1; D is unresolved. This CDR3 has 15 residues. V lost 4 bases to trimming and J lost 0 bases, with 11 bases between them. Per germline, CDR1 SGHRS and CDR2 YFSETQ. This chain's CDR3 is CASSHDFSSYNEQFF. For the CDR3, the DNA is TGCGCCAGCAGCCACGACTTCAGCTCCTACAATGAGCAGTTCTTC.

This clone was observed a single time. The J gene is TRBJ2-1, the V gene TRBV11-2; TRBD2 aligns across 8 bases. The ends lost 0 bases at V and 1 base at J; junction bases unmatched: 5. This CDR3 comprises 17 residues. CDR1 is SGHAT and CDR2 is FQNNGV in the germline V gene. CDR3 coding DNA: TGTGCCAGCAGCTTAGACTTGGCGGGAGGTTCCTACAATGAGCAGTTCTTC. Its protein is CASSLDLAGGSYNEQFF.

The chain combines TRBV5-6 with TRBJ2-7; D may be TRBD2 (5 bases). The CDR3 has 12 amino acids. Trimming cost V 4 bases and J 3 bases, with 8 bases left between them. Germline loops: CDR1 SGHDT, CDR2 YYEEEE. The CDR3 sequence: CASSGEIYEQYF. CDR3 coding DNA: TGTGCCAGCAGCGGGGAGATCTACGAGCAGTACTTC.